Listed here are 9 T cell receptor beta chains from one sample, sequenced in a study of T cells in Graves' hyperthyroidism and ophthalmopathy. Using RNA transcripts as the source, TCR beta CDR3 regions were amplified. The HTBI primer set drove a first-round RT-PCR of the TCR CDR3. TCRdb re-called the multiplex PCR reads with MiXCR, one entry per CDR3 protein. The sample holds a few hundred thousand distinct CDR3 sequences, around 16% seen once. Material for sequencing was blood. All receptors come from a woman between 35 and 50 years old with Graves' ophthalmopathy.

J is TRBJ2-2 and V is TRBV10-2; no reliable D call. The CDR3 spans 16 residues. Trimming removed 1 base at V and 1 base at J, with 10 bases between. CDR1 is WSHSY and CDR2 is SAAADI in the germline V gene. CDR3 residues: CASSEFVGLNTGELFF. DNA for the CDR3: TGCGCCAGCAGTGAGTTTGTGGGATTGAACACCGGGGAGCTGTTTTTT.

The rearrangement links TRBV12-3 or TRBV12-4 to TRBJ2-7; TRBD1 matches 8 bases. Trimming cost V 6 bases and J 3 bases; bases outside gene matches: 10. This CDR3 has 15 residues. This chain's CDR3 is CASRMMTGAVYEQYF. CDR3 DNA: TGTGCCAGCAGAATGATGACAGGGGCGGTCTACGAGCAGTACTTC.

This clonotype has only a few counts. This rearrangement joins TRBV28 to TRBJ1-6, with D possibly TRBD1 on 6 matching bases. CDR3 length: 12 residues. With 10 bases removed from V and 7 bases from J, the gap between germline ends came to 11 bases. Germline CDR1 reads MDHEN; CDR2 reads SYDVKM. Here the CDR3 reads CATRGANSPLHF. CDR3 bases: TGTGCCACCAGGGGTGCCAATTCACCCCTCCACTTT.

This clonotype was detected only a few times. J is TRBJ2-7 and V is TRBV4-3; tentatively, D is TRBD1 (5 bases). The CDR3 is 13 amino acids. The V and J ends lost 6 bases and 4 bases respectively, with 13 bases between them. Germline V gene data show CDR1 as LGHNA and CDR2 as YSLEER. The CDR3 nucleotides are TGCGCCAGCAGTCAAACACCAGGGTACGAGCAGTACTTC. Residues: CASSQTPGYEQYF.

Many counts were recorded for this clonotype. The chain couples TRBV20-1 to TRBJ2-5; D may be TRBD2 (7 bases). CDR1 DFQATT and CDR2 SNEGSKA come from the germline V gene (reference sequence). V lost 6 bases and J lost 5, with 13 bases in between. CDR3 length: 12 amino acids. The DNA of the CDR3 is TGCAGTGCCTTTGCGGGGGCGGAGACCCAGTACTTC. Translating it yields CSAFAGAETQYF.

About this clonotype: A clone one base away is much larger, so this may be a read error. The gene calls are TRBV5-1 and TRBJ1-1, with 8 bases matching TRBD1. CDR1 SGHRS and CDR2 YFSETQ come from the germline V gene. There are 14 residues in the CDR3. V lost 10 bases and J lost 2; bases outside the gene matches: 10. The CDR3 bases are TGCGCCGTCGACAGGGGTTTTATAAACACTGAAGCTTTCTTT. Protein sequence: CAVDRGFINTEAFF.

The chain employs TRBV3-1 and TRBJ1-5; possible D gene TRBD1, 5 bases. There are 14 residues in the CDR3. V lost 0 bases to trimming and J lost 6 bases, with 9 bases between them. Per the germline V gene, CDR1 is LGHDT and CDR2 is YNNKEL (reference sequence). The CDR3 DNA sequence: TGTGCCAGCAGCCAAGAGGGGGGGTTTCAGCCCCAGCATTTT. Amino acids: CASSQEGGFQPQHF.

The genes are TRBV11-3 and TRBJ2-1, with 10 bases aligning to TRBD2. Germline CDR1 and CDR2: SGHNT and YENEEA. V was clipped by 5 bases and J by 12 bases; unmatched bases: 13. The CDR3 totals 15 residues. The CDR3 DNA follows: TGTGCCAGCAGCCTATACAGCGGGGGGGCCTTTAGGCAGTTCTTC. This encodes CASSLYSGGAFRQFF.

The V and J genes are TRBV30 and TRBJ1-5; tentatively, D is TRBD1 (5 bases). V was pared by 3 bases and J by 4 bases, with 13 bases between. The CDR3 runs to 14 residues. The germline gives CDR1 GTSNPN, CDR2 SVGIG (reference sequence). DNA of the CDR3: TGTGCCTGGAGCGACCAGGGAATAAATCAGCCCCAGCATTTT. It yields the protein CAWSDQGINQPQHF.